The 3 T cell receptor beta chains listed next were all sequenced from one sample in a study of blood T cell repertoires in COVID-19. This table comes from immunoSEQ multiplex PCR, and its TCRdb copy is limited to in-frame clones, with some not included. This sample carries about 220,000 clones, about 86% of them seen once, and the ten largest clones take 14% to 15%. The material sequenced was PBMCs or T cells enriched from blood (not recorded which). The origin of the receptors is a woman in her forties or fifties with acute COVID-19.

The CDR3 sequence: CASSLQTTNEKLFF. The CDR3 region has the DNA TGCGCCAGCAGCTTACAAACAACTAATGAAAAACTGTTTTTT. The chain uses TRBV5-1 and TRBJ1-4; D is undetermined. The CDR3 spans 14 residues. V gave up 2 bases and J gave up 0 bases, with 5 bases separating them. From germline, CDR1 is SGHRS and CDR2 YFSETQ.

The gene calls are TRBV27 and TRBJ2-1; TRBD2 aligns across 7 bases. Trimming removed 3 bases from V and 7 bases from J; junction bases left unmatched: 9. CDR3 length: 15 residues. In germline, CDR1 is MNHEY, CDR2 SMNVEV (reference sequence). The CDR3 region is CASSFGPSGTNEQFF. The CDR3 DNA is TGTGCCAGCAGTTTCGGCCCTAGCGGAACTAATGAGCAGTTCTTC.

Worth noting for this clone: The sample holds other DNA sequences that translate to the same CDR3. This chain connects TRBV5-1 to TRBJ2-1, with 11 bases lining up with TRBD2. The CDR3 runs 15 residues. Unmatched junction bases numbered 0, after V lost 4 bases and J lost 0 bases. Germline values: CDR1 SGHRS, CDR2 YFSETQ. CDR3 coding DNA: TGCGCCAGCAGCGGGACTAGCGGCTCCTACAATGAGCAGTTCTTC. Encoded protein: CASSGTSGSYNEQFF.